What follows describes a single T cell receptor beta chain. Its cognate antigen is unknown. This record comes from a study of CD8 T cells in ankylosing spondylitis. CDR1 is DFQATT, CDR2 SNEGSKA, per germline (reference sequence). V was pared by 1 base and J by 2 bases, with 9 bases of the junction left unmatched. The CDR3 length is 16 residues. Study-wide results and caveats: Existing reports had already noted some motif variants in reactive arthritis synovial fluid and blood. A motif of under 10 highly homologous TCR beta variants was seen as apparently characteristic of ankylosing spondylitis blood. Researchers reportedly found disease-linked clones significantly enriched in matched ankylosing spondylitis synovial fluid.

Libraries for TCR beta were made by quantitative 5'-RACE with molecular barcodes. TCRdb analysed the 5' RACE reads with MiXCR anew, one entry per CDR3 protein. The data contain about 320,000 distinct CDR3 sequences, 9.5% to 13% of them singletons. This chain uses TRBV20-1 with TRBJ2-7, with 9 bases identical to TRBD2. Sequenced material: blood, either unsorted or a sorted T cell fraction (not recorded which). The sequence was collected from a female donor with ankylosing spondylitis or in good health (not recorded which). The CDR3 here is CSARGRIAGAPYEQYF. The CDR3 nucleotides are TGCAGTGCTAGAGGAAGAATAGCGGGGGCCCCCTACGAGCAGTACTTC.